This T cell receptor beta chain was observed in a study of regulatory T cells in long-lasting Graves disease. Time point defined: persistent/refractory GD, antithyroid drugs over 5 years with positive TRAb. PBMCs were the source of the RNA used for TCR sequencing. Investigators prepared the TCR beta libraries by applying iRepertoire HTBI primers and Arm-PCR of CDR3 regions. The authors' processing: Samples collectively showed approximately 62 TRBV and approximately 15 TRBJ segments. TCRdb recomputed calls from the multiplex PCR reads with MiXCR, one row per CDR3 protein. The V and J calls come from TCRdb's annotation, not from the publication. This sample carries 500,000 to 800,000 distinct CDR3 sequences, around 30% of them seen once, and the ten largest clones take about 42%. V was clipped by 5 bases and J by 5 bases, with 12 bases between them. Germline V gives CDR1 SEHNR, CDR2 FQNEAQ (reference sequence). The CDR3 has 14 residues.

Sequenced here: peripheral blood mononuclear cells (PBMCs), sampled when the disease was refractory, from a patient treated with antithyroid drugs. The chain carries TRBV7-9 and TRBJ2-2; TRBD2 might be the D (6 bases). The sequence derives from a female donor with Graves disease. CDR3 sequence: CASSGLPRTGELFF. The CDR3 DNA reads TGTGCCAGCAGCGGACTACCCAGAACCGGGGAGCTGTTTTTT.